This entry lists 31 T cell receptor beta chains sequenced from one sample in a study of blood T cell repertoires in COVID-19. TCRdb's copy holds only in-frame clones and misses some; the assay was immunoSEQ multiplex PCR. In the table there are about 160,000 clones, roughly 88% of which are singletons. The sequenced material came from peripheral blood. The source of these receptors is a man younger than 30 with acute or convalescent COVID-19.

V is TRBV18 and J is TRBJ2-1; TRBD1 is a possible D gene (6 bases). The CDR3 loop spans 14 amino acids. Trimming stripped 3 bases from V and 4 bases from J, with 10 bases between. Germline V gene data show CDR1 as KGHSH and CDR2 as LQKENI. CDR3 residues: CASSPNQGYNEQFF. CDR3 nucleotide sequence: TGTGCCAGCTCACCCAACCAGGGGTACAATGAGCAGTTCTTC.

The CDR3 region is CASSSSGLGGNTIYF. CDR3 bases: TGTGCCAGCAGCTCTTCCGGACTAGGGGGAAACACCATATATTTT. The genes are TRBV7-8 and TRBJ1-3; D unclear. The CDR3 contains 15 residues. V was cut by 4 bases and J by 4 bases, with 14 bases left in between. Germline lookup yields CDR1 SGHVS and CDR2 FQNEAQ.

The V call is TRBV6-5, the J call TRBJ1-1; D gene uncertain. The CDR3 is made up of 14 amino acids. Per the germline V gene, CDR1 is MNHEY and CDR2 is SVGAGI. V was trimmed by 2 bases and J by 0 bases, leaving 7 bases between them. The DNA for the CDR3 is TGTGCCAGCAGTTACGCAGAATTGAACACTGAAGCTTTCTTT. Its protein product is CASSYAELNTEAFF.

The CDR3 nucleotides are TGTGCCCCCGCTACCCTATTCGGACAGGACCCTTTCGGCTACACCTTC. Its translation: CAPATLFGQDPFGYTF. This chain links TRBV7-2 with TRBJ1-2; TRBD1 aligns across 7 bases. The germline gives CDR1 SGHTA, CDR2 FQGNSA. Losses at the gene ends were 11 bases for V and 8 bases for J; bases not matched to a gene: 23. The CDR3 is 16 residues long.

The chain carries TRBV6-2 or TRBV6-3 and TRBJ1-5; 7 positions agree with TRBD1. V shed 6 bases and J 6 bases; nucleotides not matched to a gene: 14. The CDR3 length is 16 residues. CDR1 MNHEY and CDR2 SVGEGT come from the germline V gene. The CDR3: CASSPTPDRVGQPQHF. The CDR3 DNA is TGTGCCAGCAGCCCCACCCCCGACAGGGTAGGTCAGCCCCAGCATTTT.

This chain links TRBV5-1 with TRBJ1-4; D perhaps matches TRBD1 (6 bases). The CDR3 runs 14 residues. Germline assignment: CDR1 SGHRS and CDR2 YFSETQ. The ends were cut back, 7 bases at V and 3 bases at J, with 13 bases in the middle. The CDR3 reads CASSSGVANEKLFF. In nucleotides, the CDR3 is TGCGCCAGCTCTTCAGGGGTGGCTAATGAAAAACTGTTTTTT.

The CDR3 coding sequence is TGTGCCAGCAGAGACGGGACAGGGAATCAGCCCCAGCATTTT. This encodes CASRDGTGNQPQHF. The rearrangement joins TRBV2 to TRBJ1-5, with 9 bases that match TRBD1. Germline values: CDR1 SNHLY, CDR2 FYNNEI. This CDR3 has 14 amino acids. Unmatched junction bases numbered 4, after V lost 6 bases and J lost 4 bases.

About this clone: The same CDR3 is also encoded by other DNA sequences in this sample. The rearrangement uses TRBV6-1 and TRBJ1-2, with D possibly being TRBD1 (6 bases). From germline, CDR1 is MNHNS and CDR2 SASEGT. The ends were cut back, 1 base at V and 5 bases at J, with 11 bases in the middle. The CDR3 consists of 14 residues. CDR3 region: CASSEGGRGYGYTF. DNA for the CDR3: TGTGCCAGCAGTGAAGGGGGGCGGGGGTATGGCTACACCTTC.

The chain joins TRBV9 to TRBJ2-2, with D perhaps TRBD2 (5 bases). This CDR3 has 13 residues. Per the germline V gene, CDR1 is SGDLS and CDR2 is YYNGEE. The V end lost 3 bases, the J end lost 6 bases, and 9 bases lay between the germline ends. DNA for the CDR3: TGTGCCAGCAGCGCGAGGGATCCCGGGGAGCTGTTTTTT. Protein product: CASSARDPGELFF.

The CDR3 DNA sequence: TGTGCCAGCAGCTATCTAACAGGGGGCCGGGGTCAGCCCCAGCATTTT. Translated, it gives CASSYLTGGRGQPQHF. The chain has TRBV5-8 and TRBJ1-5, with 9 nucleotides matching TRBD1. Germline V lookup: CDR1 SGHTS, CDR2 YDEGEE. The CDR3 totals 16 residues. The V gene end was trimmed by 3 bases and the J gene end by 6 bases; junction bases not matched to a gene: 10.

In its sample, this clone was seen a few times. This sequence joins TRBV30 and TRBJ1-1; possible D gene TRBD1, 5 bases. The V end lost 1 base, the J end lost 7 bases, and 16 bases lay between the germline ends. This CDR3 has 14 amino acids. The V gene's germline CDR1 is GTSNPN and CDR2 SVGIG (reference sequence). In DNA form, the CDR3 reads TGTGCCTGGAGTGAGGGACTACTGCGGAATGAAGCTTTCTTT. Protein sequence: CAWSEGLLRNEAFF.

J is TRBJ1-2 and V is TRBV19; tentative D call: TRBD1 (6 bases). V was pared by 7 bases and J by 6 bases, with 21 bases between. Germline loops: CDR1 LNHDA, CDR2 SQIVND (reference sequence). This CDR3 is 15 amino acids long. CDR3 residues: CASTLARGGVHGYTF. The CDR3 nucleotides are TGTGCCAGTACCCTCGCGAGGGGGGGCGTTCATGGCTACACCTTC.

This chain joins TRBV20-1 and TRBJ1-6; D is perhaps TRBD1 (5 bases). This CDR3 spans 16 amino acids. CDR1 is DFQATT and CDR2 is SNEGSKA in the germline V gene (reference sequence). V lost 3 bases, J lost 4 bases, and 16 bases lay in between. In nucleotides, the CDR3 is TGCAGTGCTAGTAGTAATGCTAGGGGATATAATTCACCCCTCCACTTT. This translates into CSASSNARGYNSPLHF.

This sequence joins TRBV5-6 and TRBJ1-3; D uncertain. Per germline, CDR1 SGHDT and CDR2 YYEEEE. The ends were cut back, 2 bases at V and 4 bases at J, with 4 bases in the middle. This CDR3 spans 12 amino acids. The CDR3 nucleotides read TGTGCCAGCAGCTTCTCCGGAAACACCATATATTTT. Amino acid sequence: CASSFSGNTIYF. The whole variable domain, filled in from reference TRBV5-6 and TRBJ1-3, reads DAGVTQSPTHLIKTRGQQVTLRCSPKSGHDTVSWYQQALGQGPQFIFQYYEEEERQRGNFPDRFSGHQFPNYSSELNVNALLLGDSALYLCASSFSGNTIYFGEGSWLTVV.

The chain links TRBV18 to TRBJ2-4; TRBD2 matches at 7 bases. Germline lookup yields CDR1 KGHSH and CDR2 LQKENI. The CDR3 runs 17 residues. With V trimmed by 2 bases and J by 6 bases, 13 bases remained unmatched. The CDR3 DNA reads as TGTGCCAGCTCACCAGAATGGTCGGGAGGAACGGGAAACATTCAGTACTTC. Its protein product is CASSPEWSGGTGNIQYF.

V gene TRBV9 combines with J gene TRBJ2-1; 7 bases agree with TRBD1. The CDR3 sequence is 12 residues long. V gave up 2 bases and J gave up 13 bases; unmatched junction bases: 6. CDR1 is SGDLS, CDR2 YYNGEE, per germline. In DNA, the CDR3 is TGTGCCAGCAGCGTGACCGGGACAGATCAGTTCTTC. Translation: CASSVTGTDQFF.

The chain recombines TRBV11-3 with TRBJ2-1, with D maybe TRBD2 (5 bases). Germline values: CDR1 SGHNT, CDR2 YENEEA. V lost 4 bases and J 5 bases, leaving 15 bases between the germline ends. CDR3 length: 15 residues. The chain's CDR3 is CASSSRGLYNNEQFF. The CDR3 nucleotides are TGTGCCAGCAGCTCACGGGGATTATATAACAATGAGCAGTTCTTC. Combining the CDR3 with reference TRBV11-3 and TRBJ2-1 gives the whole variable domain EAGVVQSPRYKIIEKKQPVAFWCNPISGHNTLYWYLQNLGQGPELLIRYENEEAVDDSQLPKDRFSAERLKGVDSTLKIQPAELGDSAVYLCASSSRGLYNNEQFFGPGTRLTVL.

The chain is built from TRBV14 and TRBJ2-5; 8 bases match TRBD2. The CDR3 consists of 16 residues. Germline loops: CDR1 SGHDN, CDR2 FVKESK. V was clipped by 7 bases and J by 4 bases; unmatched bases: 14. The DNA for the CDR3 is TGTGCCAGCACCCCAAGAGGTAGCGGGGAGGGAGAGACCCAGTACTTC. Translated, it gives CASTPRGSGEGETQYF.

The chain joins TRBV24-1 to TRBJ2-5, with TRBD1 matching over 8 bases. The germline CDR1 and CDR2 sequences are KGHDR and SFDVKD. This CDR3 region has 16 residues. With 5 bases clipped from V and 2 bases from J, the junction kept 9 bases outside the gene matches. The CDR3, as DNA: TGTGCCACCAGTGGGGGGGACAGGCGGATACAAGAGACCCAGTACTTC. This translates into CATSGGDRRIQETQYF.

The chain has TRBV19 and TRBJ1-4; D call uncertain. Germline V gene lookup returns CDR1 LNHDA and CDR2 SQIVND (reference sequence). CDR3 length: 14 residues. Trimming removed 3 bases from V and 5 bases from J, with 10 bases in between. The CDR3 DNA follows: TGTGCCAGTAGTATGAGCGCGACGAATGAAAAACTGTTTTTT. This sequence encodes CASSMSATNEKLFF.

The rearrangement joins TRBV2 to TRBJ1-5, with TRBD1 as a possible D gene (6 bases). V shed 8 bases and J shed 4 bases, with 15 bases lying between them. This CDR3 is built from 14 residues. CDR1 is SNHLY, CDR2 FYNNEI, per germline. DNA for the CDR3: TGTGCCAGCCAATTAGGACAGACTAATCAGCCCCAGCATTTT. This encodes CASQLGQTNQPQHF. The whole variable domain, remainder taken from reference TRBV2 and TRBJ1-5, is EPEVTQTPSHQVTQMGQEVILRCVPISNHLYFYWYRQILGQKVEFLVSFYNNEISEKSEIFDDQFSVERPDGSNFTLKIRSTKLEDSAMYFCASQLGQTNQPQHFGDGTRLSIL.

The chain carries TRBV7-9 and TRBJ1-1; 7 positions match TRBD1. Germline CDR1 SEHNR, CDR2 FQNEAQ (reference sequence). The V gene end was trimmed by 6 bases and the J gene end by 1 base; junction bases not matched to a gene: 5. CDR3 length equals 14 residues. CDR3 residues: CASSKGAPNTEAFF. The DNA of the CDR3 is TGTGCCAGCAGTAAGGGGGCCCCGAACACTGAAGCTTTCTTT.

V gene TRBV5-5 combines with J gene TRBJ2-6; tentatively, D is TRBD2 (6 bases). This CDR3 has 15 amino acids. CDR1 SGHKS and CDR2 YYEKEE come from the germline V gene (reference sequence). The V gene lost 10 bases and the J gene lost 2 bases, with 16 bases spanning the gap. Written as DNA, the CDR3 is TGTGCCTGCGTGCCCGGGAGTCCTGGGGCCAACGTCCTGACTTTC. Translated, it gives CACVPGSPGANVLTF.

This chain uses TRBV27 with TRBJ1-1; TRBD1 might be the D (6 bases). The V gene's germline CDR1 is MNHEY and CDR2 SMNVEV (reference sequence). The CDR3 is 14 residues long. Trimming took 4 bases from V and 1 from J, leaving 10 bases between them. The CDR3 DNA reads as TGTGCCAGCAGTTCCCTGACAGGGAACACTGAAGCTTTCTTT. It translates to CASSSLTGNTEAFF.

J is TRBJ2-1 and V is TRBV29-1, with 7 bases fitting TRBD1. Unmatched junction bases numbered 7, after V lost 4 bases and J lost 10 bases. The CDR3 has 12 residues. CDR1 is SQVTM and CDR2 is ANQGSEA in the germline V gene. CDR3 region: CSVVDREREQFF. The CDR3 bases are TGCAGCGTTGTCGACAGGGAAAGGGAGCAGTTCTTC.

This sequence joins TRBV6-5 and TRBJ2-2, with a tentative D call TRBD1 (6 bases). The V gene lost 7 bases and the J gene lost 1 base, with 10 bases spanning the gap. The length of the CDR3 is 14 residues. From germline, CDR1 is MNHEY and CDR2 SVGAGI. The CDR3 reads CASTTGQNTGELFF. The CDR3 DNA is TGTGCCAGCACTACGGGACAGAACACCGGGGAGCTGTTTTTT.

The chain carries TRBV10-3 and TRBJ2-1, with TRBD2 matching over 8 bases. The CDR3 is 12 amino acids. The ends lost 4 bases at V and 8 bases at J; junction bases unmatched: 1. In germline, CDR1 is ENHRY, CDR2 SYGVKD. The CDR3 nucleotides read TGTGCCATCAGTGCGGGAGGGGATGAGCAGTTCTTC. Its translation is CAISAGGDEQFF.

As concerns this clone: The same CDR3 also results from other DNA sequences found in this sample. The chain carries TRBV6-5 and TRBJ1-2; the D gene is possibly TRBD1 (6 bases). V was cut by 5 bases and J by 7 bases, with 17 bases left in between. The CDR3 sequence is 14 residues long. Germline V lookup: CDR1 MNHEY, CDR2 SVGAGI. This CDR3 is CASSQGLYDPGYTF. The CDR3 DNA is TGTGCCAGCAGTCAGGGGTTGTACGATCCTGGCTACACCTTC.

This chain uses TRBV5-1 with TRBJ2-2; D possibly corresponds to TRBD1 (6 bases). The germline gives CDR1 SGHRS, CDR2 YFSETQ. CDR3 length: 18 amino acids. Trimming removed 3 bases from V and 2 bases from J, with 20 bases in between. The CDR3 DNA reads as TGCGCCAGCAGCTCTTGGACAGTAGGTAGGAGCAACACCGGGGAGCTGTTTTTT. Encoded protein: CASSSWTVGRSNTGELFF. Drawing the rest from reference TRBV5-1 and TRBJ2-2, the complete variable domain is KAGVTQTPRYLIKTRGQQVTLSCSPISGHRSVSWYQQTPGQGLQFLFEYFSETQRNKGNFPGRFSGRQFSNSRSEMNVSTLELGDSALYLCASSSWTVGRSNTGELFFGEGSRLTVL.

The gene calls are TRBV12-3 or TRBV12-4 and TRBJ2-5, with 8 bases matching TRBD1. This CDR3 spans 13 amino acids. Losses at the gene ends were 5 bases for V and 3 bases for J; bases not matched to a gene: 2. CDR3 coding DNA: TGTGCCAGCAGTAGGGGACAGGAAGAGACCCAGTACTTC. Its translation: CASSRGQEETQYF.

The chain couples TRBV4-1 to TRBJ1-5; D is perhaps TRBD1 (6 bases). The CDR3 spans 14 residues. V lost 4 bases, J lost 5 bases, and 12 bases lay in between. CDR1 is MGHRA, CDR2 YSYEKL, per germline. CDR3: CASSPYRVDQPQHF. DNA for the CDR3: TGCGCCAGCAGCCCATACAGGGTTGATCAGCCCCAGCATTTT.